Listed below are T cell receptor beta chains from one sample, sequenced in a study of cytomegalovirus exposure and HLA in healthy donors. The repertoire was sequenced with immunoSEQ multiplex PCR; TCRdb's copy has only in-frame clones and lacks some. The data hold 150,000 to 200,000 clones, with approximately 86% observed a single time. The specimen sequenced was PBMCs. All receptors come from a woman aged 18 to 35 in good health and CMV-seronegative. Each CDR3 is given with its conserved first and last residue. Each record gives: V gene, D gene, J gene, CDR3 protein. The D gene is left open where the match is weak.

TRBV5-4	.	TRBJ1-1	CASSFQRGGMGNTEAFF
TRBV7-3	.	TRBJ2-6	CASSLSLKGQLTF
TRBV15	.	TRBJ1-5	CATSRVPPTAQGNQPQHF
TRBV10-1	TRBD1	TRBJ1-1	CASSEAGQGIPEAFF
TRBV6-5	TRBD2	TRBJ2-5	CASSRTSGQETQYF
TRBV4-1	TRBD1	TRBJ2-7	CASSQEGTAFYEQYF
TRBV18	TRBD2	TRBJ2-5	CASSVSGLDATQYF
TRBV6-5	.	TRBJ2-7	CASSYSRGHYEQYF
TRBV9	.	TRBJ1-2	CASSVEVLPTGYGYTF
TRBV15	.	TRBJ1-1	CATSRQMNTEAFF
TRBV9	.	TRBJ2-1	CASSVSGNTYNEQFF
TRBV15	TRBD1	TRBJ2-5	CATSRDIRTGQETQYF
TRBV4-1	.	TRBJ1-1	CASSQDEADRTLKLFF
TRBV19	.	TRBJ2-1	CASSTPVLALHNEQFF
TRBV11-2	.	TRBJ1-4	CASSLGGQGNEKLFF
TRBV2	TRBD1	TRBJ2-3	CASTQAGTGSRGITDTQYF
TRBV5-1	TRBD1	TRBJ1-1	CASTPLTGGNTEAFF
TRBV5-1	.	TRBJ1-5	CASSFIGDQPQHF
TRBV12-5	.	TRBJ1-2	CASGLVDRRSGYTF
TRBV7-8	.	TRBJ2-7	CASSAQFTGSSYEQYF
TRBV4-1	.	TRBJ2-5	CASSQGERDKQETQYF
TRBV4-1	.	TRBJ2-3	CASSQVGATDTQYF
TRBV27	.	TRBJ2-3	CASSLSWQSTDTQYF
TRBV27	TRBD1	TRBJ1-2	CASSWTGLGGYTF
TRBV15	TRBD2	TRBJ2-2	CATSDSGRAGGELFF
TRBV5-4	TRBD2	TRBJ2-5	CASSSQRGAPKETQYF
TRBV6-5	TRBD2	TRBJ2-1	CASSYGAGTTSGGQFF
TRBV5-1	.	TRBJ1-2	CASSLMYPANYGYTF
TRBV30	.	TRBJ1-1	CAWSVRSQKGAFF
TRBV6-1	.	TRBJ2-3	CASSFRDWNTDTQYF
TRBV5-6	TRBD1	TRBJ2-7	CASSSAMGQGGYEQYF
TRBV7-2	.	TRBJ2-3	CASSPTSPDTQYF
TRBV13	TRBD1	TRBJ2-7	CASSSTGEQYF
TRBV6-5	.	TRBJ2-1	CASSYNRNEQFF
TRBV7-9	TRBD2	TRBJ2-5	CASTSRTSPLQETQYF
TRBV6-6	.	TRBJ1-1	CASSYSRVSEAFF
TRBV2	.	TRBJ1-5	CASSEAAAYSNQPQHF
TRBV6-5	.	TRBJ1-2	CASTQRARDYGYTF
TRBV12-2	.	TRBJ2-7	CASRFFIPLGEQYF
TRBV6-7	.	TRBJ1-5	CASTNHSTGTGNQPQHF
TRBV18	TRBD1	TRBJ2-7	CASSGTGFVYEQYF
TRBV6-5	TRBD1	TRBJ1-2	CASSFVQGESDGYTF
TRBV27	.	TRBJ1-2	CASSPGNGYTF
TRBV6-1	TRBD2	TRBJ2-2	CASSESGEGTGELFF